Following are 31 T cell receptor beta chains from one sample sequenced in a study of cytomegalovirus exposure and HLA in healthy donors (dated by TCRdb to about 2017). The method behind the library was the immunoSEQ multiplex PCR assay. The multiplex PCR relied on a mix of 60 forward primers for TCR Vbeta segments and 13 reverse primers for TCR Jbeta segments. Imported from immuneACCESS, the table was reduced by TCRdb to in-frame sequences with V and J called. These copies leave out some clones; in studies compared against another copy, an unresolved V gene accounts for under half, and the cause of the remainder is not known. In this sample the table shows about 110,000 clones, around 70% of which occur a single time. Together, the top ten hold less than 0.95% of the sample. The sample taken for sequencing was PBMCs. The receptors were gathered from a boy younger than 18 in good health and CMV-seronegative.

This clone was seen only a few times. The chain is built from TRBV27 and TRBJ2-3, with D perhaps matching TRBD2 (7 bases). The CDR3 covers 16 residues. Trimming pared 6 bases from V and 5 bases from J, leaving 21 bases between. The germline V gene has CDR1 MNHEY and CDR2 SMNVEV (reference sequence). In DNA form, the CDR3 reads TGTGCCAGCAGCCGTTTCGGTGGGGGGGCTGTAGATACGCAGTATTTT. It codes for CASSRFGGGAVDTQYF.

This CDR3 reads CASSLRPRDTEAFF. The DNA for the CDR3 is TGCGCCAGCAGCTTGCGGCCGAGGGACACTGAAGCTTTCTTT. The rearrangement joins TRBV5-1 to TRBJ1-1; no clear D. Germline CDR1 and CDR2: SGHRS and YFSETQ. V lost 1 base, J lost 3 bases, and 10 bases lay in between. This CDR3 comprises 14 residues.

V and J are TRBV25-1 and TRBJ1-5; D is unclear. There are 14 residues in the CDR3. Trimming stripped 5 bases from V and 2 bases from J, with 10 bases between. The V gene's germline CDR1 is MGHDK and CDR2 SYGVNS. The CDR3 reads CASSPFGGNQPQHF. In DNA, the CDR3 is TGTGCCAGCAGTCCCTTCGGTGGCAATCAGCCCCAGCATTTT.

This clone appeared a few times. This chain uses TRBV28 with TRBJ1-2; D unclear. Trimming stripped 4 bases from V and 4 bases from J, with 16 bases between. The CDR3 spans 15 residues. The germline CDR1 and CDR2 sequences are MDHEN and SYDVKM. CDR3 DNA: TGTGCCAGCAGTTGGGGAGGGAATACCGGCTATGGCTACACCTTC. Amino acid sequence: CASSWGGNTGYGYTF.

V and J are TRBV2 and TRBJ2-1; 8 positions match TRBD2. The CDR3 totals 15 residues. Germline V CDR1 and CDR2: SNHLY, FYNNEI. J lost 9 bases, V lost 5 bases, and 12 bases had no gene match. CDR3 bases: TGTGCCAGCAGTAGACAGCGGGGGATTGGGGGTGAGCAGTTCTTC. This encodes CASSRQRGIGGEQFF.

V usage is TRBV30 and J usage is TRBJ2-5, with D perhaps matching TRBD1 (6 bases). The CDR3 is 16 residues long. The V end was cut by 1 base, the J end by 0 bases, with 15 bases between. Germline V lookup: CDR1 GTSNPN, CDR2 SVGIG (reference sequence). The CDR3 sequence is CAWSATGLAYQETQYF. The CDR3 bases are TGTGCCTGGAGTGCTACAGGGTTGGCGTACCAAGAGACCCAGTACTTC.

This chain uses TRBV7-6 with TRBJ1-1, with 11 bases fitting TRBD1. The germline V gene has CDR1 SGHVS and CDR2 FNYEAQ. After removal of 5 bases from V and 7 bases from J, the junction contained 6 bases not matched to a gene. The CDR3 is 14 residues long. The CDR3 DNA sequence: TGTGCCAGCAGCAAGGGACAGGGGGTTGTTGAAGCTTTCTTT. Protein product: CASSKGQGVVEAFF.

The rearrangement links TRBV4-3 to TRBJ1-4; D gene unclear. The germline CDR1 and CDR2 sequences are LGHNA and YSLEER. Trimming took 0 bases from V and 4 from J, leaving 12 bases between them. This CDR3 spans 16 amino acids. As DNA, the CDR3 is TGCGCCAGCAGCCAAGAATCGGGATTGTATAATGAAAAACTGTTTTTT. Translated: CASSQESGLYNEKLFF.

A single count supports this clone. The chain employs TRBV27 and TRBJ2-7, with 10 bases identical to TRBD1. The CDR3 is made up of 15 amino acids. The V gene end was trimmed by 5 bases and the J gene end by 4 bases; junction bases not matched to a gene: 8. Germline CDR1 reads MNHEY; CDR2 reads SMNVEV (reference sequence). The CDR3 DNA reads as TGTGCCAGCAGTCTCTCCGGGACAGGGGCATACGAGCAGTACTTC. Encoded protein: CASSLSGTGAYEQYF.

The chain employs TRBV9 and TRBJ1-5, with D tentatively TRBD1 (6 bases). The CDR3 extends over 13 amino acids. Trimming shortened V by 4 bases and J by 4 bases, and 9 bases separated the two germline ends. Germline V gene sequence: CDR1 SGDLS, CDR2 YYNGEE. In DNA, the CDR3 is TGTGCCAGCAGCACCACAGGGAATCAGCCCCAGCATTTT. As protein: CASSTTGNQPQHF.

The gene calls are TRBV5-1 and TRBJ1-1, with 8 nucleotides matching TRBD1. CDR1 SGHRS and CDR2 YFSETQ come from the germline V gene. The V and J ends lost 4 bases and 3 bases, in that order; junction bases with no gene match: 17. The CDR3 totals 18 residues. The CDR3: CASSPAGGEGSWDTEAFF. In DNA form, the CDR3 reads TGCGCCAGCAGCCCCGCAGGGGGCGAAGGTTCGTGGGACACTGAAGCTTTCTTT.

The rearrangement joins TRBV6-4 to TRBJ2-1; possible D gene TRBD1, 5 bases. Germline V gene lookup returns CDR1 MRHNA and CDR2 SNTAGT. V was pared by 4 bases and J by 2 bases, with 6 bases between. The length of the CDR3 is 13 residues. Here the CDR3 reads CASSGTTYNEQFF. In nucleotides, the CDR3 is TGTGCCAGCAGTGGGACAACCTACAATGAGCAGTTCTTC.

The chain recombines TRBV15 with TRBJ1-1; no reliable D call. The CDR3 is 16 residues long. Trimming pared 3 bases from V and 5 bases from J, leaving 19 bases between. CDR1 is LNHNV and CDR2 is YYDKDF in the germline V gene (reference sequence). The CDR3 DNA reads TGTGCCACCAGCAGGGGTGGGTTGTTCGGCGGGACTGAAGCTTTCTTT. Amino acids: CATSRGGLFGGTEAFF.

The rearrangement joins TRBV27 to TRBJ2-3; 9 bases map to TRBD2. The CDR3 is 16 amino acids. Germline V gene sequence: CDR1 MNHEY, CDR2 SMNVEV (reference sequence). V lost 1 base to trimming and J lost 1 base; unmatched junction nucleotides: 3. The CDR3 spells CASSLYASGGTDTQYF. Written as DNA, the CDR3 is TGTGCCAGCAGTTTATATGCTAGCGGGGGCACAGATACGCAGTATTTT.

The DNA for the CDR3 is TGTGCCAGCAGCTTCGCGGGCAGCGCCGGGGAGCTGTTTTTT. Translation: CASSFAGSAGELFF. The chain recombines TRBV6-6 with TRBJ2-2; possibly TRBD2 for D (5 bases). Germline lookup yields CDR1 MNHNY and CDR2 SVGAGI (reference sequence). This CDR3 comprises 14 residues. The V end lost 6 bases, the J end lost 6 bases, and 14 bases lay between the germline ends.

The genes are TRBV6-5 and TRBJ1-1; 8 bases are shared with TRBD1. The CDR3 contains 15 residues. The germline gives CDR1 MNHEY, CDR2 SVGAGI. With V trimmed by 4 bases and J by 5 bases, 9 bases remained unmatched. CDR3 in amino acids: CASSFLPGGETEAFF. In DNA, the CDR3 is TGTGCCAGCAGTTTCCTACCAGGGGGCGAAACTGAAGCTTTCTTT.

This clone was seen just once. This chain joins TRBV28 and TRBJ2-1; 7 bases are a match to TRBD2. Germline assignment: CDR1 MDHEN and CDR2 SYDVKM. This CDR3 has 12 residues. The CDR3 region is CVAGPPSDEQFF. DNA for the CDR3: TGTGTAGCGGGCCCCCCCAGCGATGAGCAGTTCTTC.

The rearrangement uses TRBV4-1 and TRBJ1-3; D might be TRBD1 (5 bases). Trimming left V 1 base short and J 2 bases short, with 18 bases between. Germline V lookup: CDR1 MGHRA, CDR2 YSYEKL. This CDR3 has 18 residues. The CDR3 DNA follows: TGCGCCAGCAGCCAAGGTACGGGAGGGGTTATTGCTGGAAACACCATATATTTT. This gives the protein CASSQGTGGVIAGNTIYF.

The chain uses TRBV30 and TRBJ2-5; 9 nucleotides match TRBD2. The CDR3 totals 14 residues. Unmatched junction bases numbered 4, after V lost 4 bases and J lost 1 base. Per the germline V gene, CDR1 is GTSNPN and CDR2 is SVGIG (reference sequence). The chain's CDR3 is CAWILAGVQETQYF. In DNA form, the CDR3 reads TGTGCCTGGATTTTAGCGGGAGTCCAAGAGACCCAGTACTTC. Drawing the rest from reference TRBV30 and TRBJ2-5, the complete variable domain is SQTIHQWPATLVQPVGSPLSLECTVEGTSNPNLYWYRQAAGRGLQLLFYSVGIGQISSEVPQNLSASRPQDRQFILSSKKLLLSDSGFYLCAWILAGVQETQYFGPGTRLLVL.

This chain connects TRBV6-5 to TRBJ2-7; TRBD2 agrees at 12 bases. V dropped 2 bases and J dropped 8; count of bases not matched to a gene: 4. This CDR3 contains 14 residues. Germline CDR1 and CDR2: MNHEY and SVGAGI. The CDR3 DNA reads as TGTGCCAGCAGTTACCGGACTAGCGGGAACAAGCAGTACTTC. This encodes CASSYRTSGNKQYF.

The V call is TRBV5-4, the J call TRBJ2-7; 7 bases map to TRBD2. V dropped 3 bases and J dropped 3; count of bases not matched to a gene: 9. Germline values: CDR1 SGHNT, CDR2 YYREEE (reference sequence). The CDR3 extends over 15 amino acids. The CDR3 sequence: CASSSPGGVRYEQYF. The CDR3 nucleotides are TGTGCCAGCAGCTCCCCTGGGGGGGTCCGCTACGAGCAGTACTTC.

The chain joins TRBV7-9 to TRBJ1-1; D perhaps matches TRBD1 (5 bases). The germline V and J ends were trimmed by 5 bases and 8 bases, with 12 bases remaining between them. The CDR3 is 12 residues long. The germline CDR1 and CDR2 sequences are SEHNR and FQNEAQ (reference sequence). The CDR3 is CASSRGEGEAFF. The CDR3 DNA sequence: TGTGCCAGCAGCCGAGGGGAGGGGGAAGCTTTCTTT.

By proportion, this clone is medium-sized (0.01 to 0.1%). The rearrangement uses TRBV14 and TRBJ2-4; 8 nucleotides match TRBD2. Germline V gives CDR1 SGHDN, CDR2 FVKESK. V shed 0 bases and J 0 bases; nucleotides not matched to a gene: 10. The CDR3 spans 19 residues. CDR3 protein: CASSQDSAGGSSAKNIQYF. The CDR3 DNA follows: TGTGCCAGCAGCCAAGATAGCGCGGGAGGATCCTCAGCCAAAAACATTCAGTACTTC.

This clone was observed a few times. The genes are TRBV7-8 and TRBJ1-1; D is unresolved. With 3 bases removed from V and 4 bases from J, the gap between germline ends came to 6 bases. The germline CDR1 and CDR2 sequences are SGHVS and FQNEAQ. This CDR3 has 12 amino acids. DNA of the CDR3: TGTGCCAGCAGCTTTACTGCCACTGAAGCTTTCTTT. This sequence encodes CASSFTATEAFF.

This chain connects TRBV7-9 to TRBJ2-7, with D maybe TRBD1 (6 bases). The V and J ends lost 2 bases and 2 bases respectively, with 10 bases between them. From germline, CDR1 is SEHNR and CDR2 FQNEAQ (reference sequence). This CDR3 contains 14 residues. The CDR3 is CASSLNRAPYEQYF. CDR3 nucleotide sequence: TGTGCCAGCAGCTTAAACAGGGCCCCCTACGAGCAGTACTTC.

The chain is built from TRBV7-9 and TRBJ1-6, with TRBD1 matching 7 bases. This CDR3 is built from 15 residues. After removal of 5 bases from V and 8 bases from J, the junction contained 9 bases not matched to a gene. Germline V lookup: CDR1 SEHNR, CDR2 FQNEAQ (reference sequence). CDR3 DNA: TGTGCCAGCAGCCCTCGGGAAGGGGGCGATTCACCCCTCCACTTT. Amino acid sequence: CASSPREGGDSPLHF.

The chain uses TRBV30 and TRBJ2-7, with D possibly matching TRBD1 (6 bases). V dropped 8 bases and J dropped 4 bases, with 18 bases sitting between them. The CDR3 loop spans 13 amino acids. The germline gives CDR1 GTSNPN, CDR2 SVGIG (reference sequence). CDR3 sequence: CAGRDIKSYEQYF. The DNA of the CDR3 is TGTGCCGGTCGGGACATCAAGTCTTACGAGCAGTACTTC.

This sequence joins TRBV4-1 and TRBJ2-7; TRBD2 matches at 12 bases. The J segment lost 5 bases and the V segment lost 2 bases, leaving 10 bases of the junction unmatched. From germline, CDR1 is MGHRA and CDR2 YSYEKL. This CDR3 is 17 amino acids long. CDR3 in amino acids: CASSQTLAGGLINEQYF. CDR3 nucleotides: TGCGCCAGCAGCCAAACACTAGCGGGGGGTCTGATTAACGAGCAGTACTTC.

The rearrangement links TRBV11-3 to TRBJ1-1; 10 nucleotides align to TRBD1. Trimming cost V 5 bases and J 1 base; bases outside gene matches: 1. CDR1 SGHNT and CDR2 YENEEA come from the germline V gene. The CDR3 has 14 residues. This CDR3 is CASSRQGANTEAFF. The CDR3 DNA reads TGTGCCAGCAGCCGACAGGGGGCGAACACTGAAGCTTTCTTT.

The chain employs TRBV28 and TRBJ1-5; D uncertain. Germline values: CDR1 MDHEN, CDR2 SYDVKM. V was pared by 2 bases and J by 6 bases, with 8 bases between. The CDR3 consists of 13 residues. CDR3: CASSLRRLQPQHF. CDR3 sequence (DNA): TGTGCCAGCAGTTTAAGGAGACTTCAGCCCCAGCATTTT.

The chain carries TRBV6-6 and TRBJ2-5, with 8 bases that match TRBD1. The CDR3 spans 16 residues. Germline trimming cut 10 bases from V and 5 bases from J; bases unmatched to any gene: 18. Germline V CDR1 and CDR2: MNHNY, SVGAGI (reference sequence). This CDR3 reads CATERNRGNFGETQYF. In nucleotides, the CDR3 is TGTGCCACCGAGAGGAACAGGGGGAATTTTGGGGAGACCCAGTACTTC.